What follows are 7 T cell receptor beta chains derived from one specimen sequenced in a study of cytomegalovirus exposure and HLA in healthy donors. A multiplex PCR was run with 60 Vbeta primers and 13 Jbeta primers. Here immunoSEQ multiplex PCR was the method, and the copy in TCRdb shows in-frame clones only, minus some. This table holds more than 150,000 clones, around three quarters found once. Sequencing was carried out using PBMCs. The receptors come from a woman aged 45-59 years in good health and CMV-seropositive.

In its sample, this clone was seen a few times. This chain uses TRBV2 with TRBJ1-6; TRBD1 is a possible D gene (5 bases). Trimming left V 7 bases short and J 1 base short, with 11 bases between. Germline values: CDR1 SNHLY, CDR2 FYNNEI. The CDR3 totals 15 residues. As DNA, the CDR3 is TGTGCCAGCAAGCAGGGAGGGTCCTATAATTCACCCCTCCACTTT. Its protein product is CASKQGGSYNSPLHF.

The chain recombines TRBV18 with TRBJ1-1; D might be TRBD1 (6 bases). There are 15 residues in the CDR3. V lost 2 bases, J lost 3 bases, and 13 bases lay in between. CDR1 and CDR2 (germline): KGHSH, LQKENI. For the CDR3, the DNA is TGTGCCAGCTCACCAAGCCCCAACAGGGACACTGAAGCTTTCTTT. As protein: CASSPSPNRDTEAFF. Full variable domain (remainder filled in from reference TRBV18 and TRBJ1-1): NAGVMQNPRHLVRRRGQEARLRCSPMKGHSHVYWYRQLPEEGLKFMVYLQKENIIDESGMPKERFSAEFPKEGPSILRIQQVVRGDSAAYFCASSPSPNRDTEAFFGQGTRLTVV.

J is TRBJ1-1 and V is TRBV6-5; no reliable D call. V lost 9 bases and J 0 bases, leaving 8 bases between the germline ends. There are 12 residues in the CDR3. Germline V gene lookup returns CDR1 MNHEY and CDR2 SVGAGI. CDR3 bases: TGTGCCAGTTCCAGGTTGAACACTGAAGCTTTCTTT. Translation gives CASSRLNTEAFF.

This chain joins TRBV9 and TRBJ2-5; TRBD2 aligns across 8 bases. CDR3 size: 15 residues. The ends lost 0 bases at V and 5 bases at J; junction bases unmatched: 6. Germline V gene data show CDR1 as SGDLS and CDR2 as YYNGEE. CDR3 sequence reads: CASSVGGGPRETQYF. The CDR3 DNA is TGTGCCAGCAGCGTAGGCGGGGGGCCACGGGAGACCCAGTACTTC.

V gene TRBV7-9 combines with J gene TRBJ2-5; 7 bases agree with TRBD1. The J segment lost 4 bases and the V segment lost 2 bases, leaving 4 bases of the junction unmatched. The CDR3 consists of 14 residues. Germline V lookup: CDR1 SEHNR, CDR2 FQNEAQ (reference sequence). CDR3 protein: CASSLSGGRETQYF. In DNA, the CDR3 is TGTGCCAGCAGCTTATCAGGGGGTAGAGAGACCCAGTACTTC.

As concerns this clone: The junction departs from germline at one end; a sequencing error may be responsible. The chain has TRBV7-9 and TRBJ1-1; D unresolved. The CDR3 is 13 amino acids. Germline CDR1 is SEHNR and CDR2 is FQNEAQ (reference sequence). Here the CDR3 DNA reads TGTTCCAGCAGCTCCCCCGAGGAGACTGAAGCTTTCTTT. It encodes CSSSSPEETEAFF. Variable domain in full (rest from reference TRBV7-9 and TRBJ1-1): DTGVSQNPRHKITKRGQNVTFRCDPISEHNRLYWYRQTLGQGPEFLTYFQNEAQLEKSRLLSDRFSAERPKGSFSTLEIQRTEQGDSAMYLCSSSSPEETEAFFGQGTRLTVV.

V gene TRBV2 combines with J gene TRBJ2-3, with 10 bases identical to TRBD2. This CDR3 is built from 18 residues. Germline V gives CDR1 SNHLY, CDR2 FYNNEI. V was pared by 5 bases and J by 5 bases, with 16 bases of the junction left unmatched. CDR3 nucleotide sequence: TGTGCCAGCAGTTCCGCCTCTCGGATAGCGGGAGGAATAGATACGCAGTATTTT. Its protein is CASSSASRIAGGIDTQYF.